This record concerns one TCR beta chain sequence. TCRdb reprocessed the 5' RACE reads, keeping one entry per CDR3 protein, no DNA. The sample totals about 410,000 distinct CDR3 sequences. The CDR3 contains 18 residues. Germline lookup yields CDR1 DFQATT and CDR2 SNEGSKA (reference sequence). The data were obtained in a study of T cells expressing NK-cell markers. Whole-study context: Sorted CD3+CD56+NKG2C+, CD3+CD56+NKG2C- and CD3+CD56-NKG2C+ T cells provided the TCR beta repertoires.

Sequenced input: blood T cells: a sorted CD56 or NKG2C T cell subset, CD4+ or CD8+ T cells, or bulk PBMC T cells (not recorded which). This TCR was recovered from a woman aged 45-60 years in good health. This chain links TRBV20-1 with TRBJ2-1. The CDR3 loop is CSARASLSRLPFYNEQFF.